The 11 T cell receptor beta chains below all came from one sample that was sequenced in a study of blood T cells in healthy people across ages. Then a second PCR, running roughly 7 to 11 cycles, was carried out with a sample-barcoded 5' primer and a J-beta primer mix. TCRdb used MiXCR to reprocess the 5' RACE reads, holding one entry per CDR3 protein. The table includes hundreds of thousands of distinct CDR3 sequences, around three fifths detected once. Input material: blood. Receptor source: a man in his sixties in good health.

Remarks on this clonotype: Being one base from a much bigger clone, this may be a read error. CDR3 loop: CTSSLSTSGANEQFF. CDR3 bases: TGCACCAGCAGCTTGAGTACTAGCGGGGCCAATGAGCAGTTCTTC. The rearrangement joins TRBV5-1 to TRBJ2-1; TRBD2 aligns across 10 bases. The CDR3 totals 15 residues. The V gene's germline CDR1 is SGHRS and CDR2 YFSETQ.

The chain employs TRBV4-1 and TRBJ2-2; D possibly corresponds to TRBD1 (6 bases). Germline CDR1 MGHRA, CDR2 YSYEKL. CDR3 length: 16 amino acids. With 0 bases removed from V and 7 bases from J, the gap between germline ends came to 15 bases. CDR3 sequence reads: CASSQDQAGAGGELFF. In DNA, the CDR3 is TGCGCCAGCAGCCAAGATCAGGCAGGGGCGGGCGGGGAGCTGTTTTTT.

There are a few counts of this clonotype. J is TRBJ2-4 and V is TRBV29-1; no definite D call. CDR3 size: 13 residues. Germline assignment: CDR1 SQVTM and CDR2 ANQGSEA. The germline V and J ends were trimmed by 6 bases and 0 bases, with 9 bases remaining between them. CDR3 sequence: CSVTTVAKNIQYF. DNA for the CDR3: TGCAGCGTAACGACGGTAGCCAAAAACATTCAGTACTTC.

This clonotype has only a few counts. The V and J genes are TRBV6-5 and TRBJ2-1; tentative D call: TRBD2 (5 bases). The V end was cut by 4 bases, the J end by 11 bases, with 15 bases between. CDR3 length: 13 residues. Germline lookup yields CDR1 MNHEY and CDR2 SVGAGI. CDR3 in DNA: TGTGCCAGCAGTTCCGCTTCGGAGCGGAAGCAGTTCTTC. Residues: CASSSASERKQFF.

In regard to this clonotype: An end of the junction does not agree with germline; a read error may underlie this. The rearrangement joins TRBV20-1 to TRBJ1-4; D remains unclear. CDR1 and CDR2 from the germline V gene are DFQATT and SNEGSKA (reference sequence). The CDR3 is 14 residues long. CDR3 bases: TGCAGTGCTAGACTTGGACCGGCTAATGGAAAACTGTTTTTT. As protein: CSARLGPANGKLFF.

The V gene is TRBV29-1, the J gene TRBJ2-3; D is ambiguous. Germline V gene lookup returns CDR1 SQVTM and CDR2 ANQGSEA. This CDR3 is 13 amino acids long. Trimming took 3 bases from V and 2 from J, leaving 9 bases between them. CDR3 sequence: CSVDGRATDTQYF. The CDR3 DNA reads TGCAGCGTTGATGGCAGAGCCACAGATACGCAGTATTTT.

The chain links TRBV13 to TRBJ1-2; a weak D match, TRBD1 (5 bases). Per the germline V gene, CDR1 is PRHDT and CDR2 is FYEKMQ (reference sequence). The CDR3 has 14 residues. V gave up 3 bases and J gave up 4 bases, with 12 bases separating them. CDR3 loop: CASSFRRGSYGYTF. CDR3 DNA: TGTGCCAGCAGCTTCCGGAGGGGAAGCTATGGCTACACCTTC.

The rearrangement joins TRBV29-1 to TRBJ1-6; D unresolved. Germline V gene data show CDR1 as SQVTM and CDR2 as ANQGSEA. Trimming cost V 6 bases and J 4 bases, with 10 bases left between them. This CDR3 contains 13 residues. The CDR3 sequence: CSVQQEYNSPLHF. CDR3 nucleotides: TGCAGCGTACAACAAGAATATAATTCACCCCTCCACTTT.

The sample holds a few counts of this clonotype. V gene TRBV7-8 combines with J gene TRBJ2-1; TRBD2 is a possible D gene (5 bases). V was cut by 6 bases and J by 9 bases, with 21 bases left in between. CDR1 and CDR2 from the germline V gene are SGHVS and FQNEAQ. The CDR3 is made up of 15 amino acids. This CDR3 is CASRISGAPGGEQFF. The CDR3 nucleotides read TGTGCCAGCAGGATAAGCGGAGCCCCGGGTGGTGAGCAGTTCTTC.

The CDR3 spells CASSLADGEGGYTF. CDR3 sequence (DNA): TGTGCCAGCAGTTTAGCGGATGGGGAAGGGGGCTACACCTTC. The chain combines TRBV12-3 or TRBV12-4 with TRBJ1-2; D unresolved. CDR3 length: 14 residues. Trimming removed 0 bases at V and 8 bases at J, with 13 bases between.

The chain combines TRBV25-1 with TRBJ2-7; 9 positions agree with TRBD1. J lost 3 bases, V lost 5 bases, and 5 bases had no gene match. Germline CDR1 and CDR2: MGHDK and SYGVNS. This CDR3 region has 14 residues. The chain's CDR3 is CASSYGTGYYEQYF. The CDR3 nucleotides are TGTGCCAGCAGTTATGGGACAGGGTACTACGAGCAGTACTTC.